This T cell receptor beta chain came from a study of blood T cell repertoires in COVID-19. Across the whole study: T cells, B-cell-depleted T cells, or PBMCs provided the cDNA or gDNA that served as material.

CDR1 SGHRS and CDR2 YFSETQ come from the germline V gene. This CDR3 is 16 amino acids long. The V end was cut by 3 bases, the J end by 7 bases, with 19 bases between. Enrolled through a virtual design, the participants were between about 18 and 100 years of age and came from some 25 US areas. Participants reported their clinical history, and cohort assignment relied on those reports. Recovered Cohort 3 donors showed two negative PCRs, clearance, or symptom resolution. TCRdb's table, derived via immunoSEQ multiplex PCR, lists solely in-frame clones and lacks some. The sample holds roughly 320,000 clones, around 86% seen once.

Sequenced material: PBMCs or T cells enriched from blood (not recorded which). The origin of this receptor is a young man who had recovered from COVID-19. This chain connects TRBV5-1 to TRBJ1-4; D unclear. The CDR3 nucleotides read TGCGCCAGCAGCTGGGGAGGAAGGGATGAGGGTGAAAAACTGTTTTTT. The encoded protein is CASSWGGRDEGEKLFF.